This TCR beta chain was found in a study of cytomegalovirus exposure and HLA in healthy donors. This CDR3 has 18 amino acids. Germline loops: CDR1 LNHNV, CDR2 YYDKDF (reference sequence). J was trimmed by 4 bases and V by 4 bases; bases with no gene match: 15. Some clones are missing from TCRdb's copy, which holds only in-frame ones; the method was immunoSEQ multiplex PCR. The sample yields 150,000 to 200,000 clones, roughly nine tenths seen once. This clonotype was obtained from a woman younger than 35 in good health and CMV-seropositive. The chain is built from TRBV15 and TRBJ2-1, with 8 positions matching TRBD2. The specimen was PBMCs. CDR3 in amino acids: CATSTPHGAGGAYNEQFF. The CDR3 bases are TGTGCCACCAGCACCCCCCATGGGGCGGGAGGAGCTTACAATGAGCAGTTCTTC. Using reference TRBV15 and TRBJ2-1 for the parts outside the CDR3, the full variable domain is DAMVIQNPRYQVTQFGKPVTLSCSQTLNHNVMYWYQQKSSQAPKLLFHYYDKDFNNEADTPDNFQSRRPNTSFCFLDIRSPGLGDTAMYLCATSTPHGAGGAYNEQFFGPGTRLTVL.